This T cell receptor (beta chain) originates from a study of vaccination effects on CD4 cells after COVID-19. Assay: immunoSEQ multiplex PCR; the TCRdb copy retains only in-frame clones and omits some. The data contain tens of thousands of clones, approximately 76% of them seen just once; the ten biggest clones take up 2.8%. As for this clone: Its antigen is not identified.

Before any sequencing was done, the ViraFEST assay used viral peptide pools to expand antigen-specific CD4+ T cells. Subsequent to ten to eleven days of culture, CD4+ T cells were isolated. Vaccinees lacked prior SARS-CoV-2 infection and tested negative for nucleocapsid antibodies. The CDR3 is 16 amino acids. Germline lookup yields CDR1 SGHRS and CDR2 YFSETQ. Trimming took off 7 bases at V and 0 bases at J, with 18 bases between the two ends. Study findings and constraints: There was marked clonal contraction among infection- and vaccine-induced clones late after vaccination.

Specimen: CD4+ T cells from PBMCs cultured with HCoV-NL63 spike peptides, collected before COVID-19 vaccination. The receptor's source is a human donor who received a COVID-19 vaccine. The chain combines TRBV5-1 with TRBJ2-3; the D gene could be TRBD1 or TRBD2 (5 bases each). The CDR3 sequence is CASGGTAAGSTDTQYF. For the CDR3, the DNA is TGCGCCAGCGGGGGAACTGCCGCGGGTAGCACAGATACGCAGTATTTT.